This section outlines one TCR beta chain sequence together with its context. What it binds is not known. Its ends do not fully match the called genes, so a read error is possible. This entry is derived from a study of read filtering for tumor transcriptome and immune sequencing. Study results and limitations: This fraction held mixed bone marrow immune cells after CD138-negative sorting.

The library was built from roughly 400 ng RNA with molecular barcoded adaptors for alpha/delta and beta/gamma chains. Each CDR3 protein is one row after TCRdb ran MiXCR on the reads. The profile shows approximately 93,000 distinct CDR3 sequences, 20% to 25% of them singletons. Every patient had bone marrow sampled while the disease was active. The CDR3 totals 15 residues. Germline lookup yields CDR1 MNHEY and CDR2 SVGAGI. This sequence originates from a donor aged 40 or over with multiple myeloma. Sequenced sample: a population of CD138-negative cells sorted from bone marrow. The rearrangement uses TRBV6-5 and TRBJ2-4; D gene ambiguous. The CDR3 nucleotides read TGTGCCAGCAAGGAGTGGAAGGGTGCCAAAAACACTCAGTACTTC. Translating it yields CASKEWKGAKNTQYF.